This is a list of T cell receptor beta chains from one sample in a study of cytomegalovirus exposure and HLA in healthy donors. Assay: immunoSEQ multiplex PCR; the TCRdb copy retains only in-frame clones and omits some. The sample has under 95,000 clones, approximately 95% seen once; the top ten hold less than 2.5%. The specimen was PBMCs. The receptor set was obtained from a woman younger than 35 in good health and CMV-seronegative. Each CDR3 is given with its conserved first and last residue. The order of the fields is J gene, D gene, V gene, clone size, CDR3 DNA, CDR3 protein. A D gene is named only where the DNA matches it firmly. Not all rows give a size; the values are once, few, many and, for expanded clones, a class.

>TRBJ2-7|-|TRBV6-5|-
TGTGCCAGCAGCTTATTTACTGATTACGAGCAGTACTTC
CASSLFTDYEQYF
>TRBJ2-1|TRBD1|TRBV6-5|-
TGTGCCAGCAGTAAGAGACAGGGCTCCTACAATGAGCAGTTCTTC
CASSKRQGSYNEQFF
>TRBJ1-5|TRBD1|TRBV19|-
TGTGCCAGTAGTATAGGATGGGCAGGGGGACAGCCCCAGCATTTT
CASSIGWAGGQPQHF
>TRBJ1-2|-|TRBV30|-
TGTGCCTGGGCCGCACCGGGGGGTGGCTACACCTTC
CAWAAPGGGYTF
>TRBJ2-6|TRBD2|TRBV4-2|-
TGTGCCAGCAGCCAAGAAAGGCTAGCGGGGGGGCCTGGGGCCAACGTCCTGACTTTC
CASSQERLAGGPGANVLTF
>TRBJ1-2|TRBD1|TRBV7-2|-
TGTGCCAGCAGCTTAGTTCGGACGACAGGGAAAGGAGGCTACACCTTC
CASSLVRTTGKGGYTF
>TRBJ2-3|TRBD2|TRBV6-5|once
TGTGCCAGCAGTTACCAAGCGGGGGTCACAGATACGCAGTATTTT
CASSYQAGVTDTQYF
>TRBJ2-3|-|TRBV4-1|-
TGCGCCAGCAGCCAGTCCCTTGGGGCCAGGGGACGAGATACGCAGTATTTT
CASSQSLGARGRDTQYF
>TRBJ1-1|-|TRBV9|few
TGTGCCAGCAGCGTAGGGTACGGGAACACTGAAGCTTTCTTT
CASSVGYGNTEAFF
>TRBJ2-3|TRBD2|TRBV27|-
TGTGCCAGCAGTCGAGGACTAGCGGGGGGATCGGGTACGCAGTATTTT
CASSRGLAGGSGTQYF
>TRBJ1-2|-|TRBV9|-
TGTGCCAGCAGCGTAGGTAGGGGAATGAACTATGGCTACACCTTC
CASSVGRGMNYGYTF
>TRBJ2-3|-|TRBV2|-
TGTGCCAGCAGTGACCGGACAGTTCCCACAGATACGCAGTATTTT
CASSDRTVPTDTQYF
>TRBJ1-3|-|TRBV7-9|-
TGTGCCAGCAGCTTAGCTACACCGGGGGGAAACACCATATATTTT
CASSLATPGGNTIYF
>TRBJ2-3|TRBD2|TRBV25-1|-
TGTGCCAGCTCGGGGGGAATCAGCACAGATACGCAGTATTTT
CASSGGISTDTQYF
>TRBJ1-2|TRBD1|TRBV7-2|-
TGTGCCAGCAGCTACCGCCATGCCACAGGGGAGTATGGCTACACCTTC
CASSYRHATGEYGYTF
>TRBJ2-3|TRBD2|TRBV4-1|-
TGCGCCAGCAGCCAACCACCCTTACGGGAGGGCGGGAGAAGGACAGATACGCAGTATTTT
CASSQPPLREGGRRTDTQYF
>TRBJ1-4|TRBD1|TRBV2|once
TGTGCCAGCGAGGGACAGGGGAATGAAAAACTGTTTTTT
CASEGQGNEKLFF
>TRBJ1-2|-|TRBV5-1|-
TGCGCCAGCAGCGCGGGGGGTTGGGACTATGGCTACACCTTC
CASSAGGWDYGYTF
>TRBJ2-3|TRBD2|TRBV27|once
TGTGCCAGCAACGAGGGAGGGATTACAGATACGCAGTATTTT
CASNEGGITDTQYF
>TRBJ1-1|-|TRBV2|-
TGTGCCAGCAGTGAGGCGGGACGGATGAACACTGAAGCTTTCTTT
CASSEAGRMNTEAFF
>TRBJ1-2|-|TRBV4-3|-
TGCGCCAGCAGCCAGGGGGGGGAGATCTATGGCTACACCTTC
CASSQGGEIYGYTF
>TRBJ2-7|TRBD1|TRBV19|-
TGTGCCAGTAGTGCATTCGGGGGACAGGGCTACGAGCAGTACTTC
CASSAFGGQGYEQYF
>TRBJ1-1|-|TRBV6-1|-
TGTGCCAGCAGTGAATCCGGGGAAGCTTTCTTT
CASSESGEAFF
>TRBJ2-7|-|TRBV7-8|-
TGTGCCAGCAGCTTAATCCCCGGGACCTACGAGCAGTACTTC
CASSLIPGTYEQYF
>TRBJ1-4|TRBD1|TRBV9|-
TGTGCCAGCAGTCGGACAGGTACTAATGAAAAACTGTTTTTT
CASSRTGTNEKLFF
>TRBJ1-1|-|TRBV7-9|-
TGTGCCAGCAGCTTAGTGGGGCCTATTGAAGCTTTCTTT
CASSLVGPIEAFF
>TRBJ2-5|TRBD2|TRBV5-6|-
TGTGCCAGCAGCTTTTTTAGCGGGAGTTGGGAGACCCAGTACTTC
CASSFFSGSWETQYF
>TRBJ1-5|-|TRBV1|-
TGCACCAGCAGCCAAGAAGCGGGGTTTTTCAGTCAGCCCCAGCATTTT
CTSSQEAGFFSQPQHF
>TRBJ2-5|TRBD2|TRBV7-9|-
TGTGCCAGCAGTGGCCCGGGGGGCCAAGAGACCCAGTACTTC
CASSGPGGQETQYF
>TRBJ2-7|TRBD1|TRBV19|-
TGTGCCAGTAGTATCGGGACAGGGGGTTTGGGCGAGCAGTACTTC
CASSIGTGGLGEQYF
>TRBJ2-1|-|TRBV27|-
TGTGCCAGCAGTTTATACTTACACAATGAGCAGTTCTTC
CASSLYLHNEQFF
>TRBJ2-5|TRBD2|TRBV7-2|-
TGTGCCAGCAGCTTACTAGCGGGAGTCTCCCAAGAGACCCAGTACTTC
CASSLLAGVSQETQYF
>TRBJ2-3|-|TRBV2|-
TGTGCCAGCAGTGAAGGTGTAGGGCGGGACACAGATACGCAGTATTTT
CASSEGVGRDTDTQYF
>TRBJ2-5|-|TRBV30|-
TGTGCCTGGAAGCGAGCGGAAGAGACCCAGTACTTC
CAWKRAEETQYF
>TRBJ1-1|TRBD1|TRBV5-4|-
TGTGCCAGCAGCGGGGGACAGGGGGCCATGAACACTGAAGCTTTCTTT
CASSGGQGAMNTEAFF
>TRBJ2-5|TRBD2|TRBV5-4|-
TGTGCCAGCAGCTTACTAGCGGGAGAGGTGGAGACCCAGTACTTC
CASSLLAGEVETQYF
>TRBJ2-7|TRBD2|TRBV27|-
TGTGCCAGCATAGCGGGCCCCTACGAGCAGTACTTC
CASIAGPYEQYF
>TRBJ2-7|-|TRBV5-1|-
TGCGCCAGCAGCGCGGGACCGACCTACGAGCAGTACTTC
CASSAGPTYEQYF
>TRBJ2-7|-|TRBV5-4|-
TGTGCCAGCAGCCTTGGGAATCTAGCTTCTACCTACGAGCAGTACTTC
CASSLGNLASTYEQYF